The rows below give T cell receptor beta chains drawn from one sample of a study of T cells in localized non-small cell lung cancer. TCRdb keeps only in-frame clones here, not all; method: immunoSEQ multiplex PCR. Found here are roughly 15,000 clones, nearly 90% of them singletons; the top ten hold about 1.1%. Material: peripheral blood mononuclear cells, obtained before any cancer treatment. Source of these receptors: a woman aged 40-75 years with stage III lung adenocarcinoma. Each CDR3 is given with its conserved first and last residue. Each record gives: V gene, J gene, D gene, clone size, CDR3 protein, CDR3 DNA. The D gene is left open where the match is weak. Expanded clones get a size class; other rows say once, few or many, or leave the size out.

V gene: TRBV6-1
J gene: TRBJ1-5
D gene: .
clone size: few
CDR3 protein: CASSEVGLGQPQHF
CDR3 DNA: TGTGCCAGCAGTGAAGTGGGGCTGGGTCAGCCCCAGCATTTT

V gene: TRBV7-8
J gene: TRBJ1-4
D gene: .
clone size: .
CDR3 protein: CASTIGPGEDEKLFF
CDR3 DNA: TGTGCCAGCACCATAGGGCCAGGGGAGGATGAAAAACTGTTTTTT

V gene: TRBV6-1
J gene: TRBJ1-2
D gene: .
clone size: .
CDR3 protein: CASGDSNGYTF
CDR3 DNA: TGTGCCAGCGGAGACTCGAATGGCTACACCTTC

V gene: TRBV28
J gene: TRBJ2-4
D gene: TRBD2
clone size: .
CDR3 protein: CASSLLPSGRAAAKNIQYF
CDR3 DNA: TGTGCCAGCAGTTTACTTCCTAGCGGGAGGGCCGCAGCCAAAAACATTCAGTACTTC

V gene: TRBV5-1
J gene: TRBJ1-2
D gene: TRBD1
clone size: .
CDR3 protein: CASSIGQEYGYTF
CDR3 DNA: TGCGCCAGCAGCATAGGACAGGAGTATGGCTACACCTTC

V gene: TRBV28
J gene: TRBJ1-5
D gene: .
clone size: .
CDR3 protein: CASSFVLVGNQPQHF
CDR3 DNA: TGTGCCAGCAGTTTTGTGCTGGTCGGCAATCAGCCCCAGCATTTT

V gene: TRBV5-1
J gene: TRBJ2-2
D gene: TRBD2
clone size: .
CDR3 protein: CASSLSGVSGELFF
CDR3 DNA: TGCGCCAGCAGCTTGAGCGGGGTCTCTGGGGAGCTGTTTTTT

V gene: TRBV6-6
J gene: TRBJ1-2
D gene: .
clone size: once
CDR3 protein: CASSVDSYGYTF
CDR3 DNA: TGTGCCAGCAGTGTCGACAGCTATGGCTACACCTTC

V gene: TRBV7-6
J gene: TRBJ2-7
D gene: .
clone size: once
CDR3 protein: CASSSYRVGEQYF
CDR3 DNA: TGTGCCAGCAGTTCATACAGGGTGGGAGAGCAGTACTTC

V gene: TRBV2
J gene: TRBJ1-1
D gene: .
clone size: .
CDR3 protein: CASRAQGNTEAFF
CDR3 DNA: TGTGCCAGCAGGGCTCAGGGGAACACTGAAGCTTTCTTT

V gene: TRBV18
J gene: TRBJ2-7
D gene: .
clone size: once
CDR3 protein: CASSQEGNSRGEQYF
CDR3 DNA: TGTGCCAGCTCACAAGAGGGTAATAGTAGGGGCGAGCAGTACTTC

V gene: TRBV7-8
J gene: TRBJ2-1
D gene: .
clone size: .
CDR3 protein: CASSLGAYNEQFF
CDR3 DNA: TGTGCCAGCAGTCTGGGGGCTTACAATGAGCAGTTCTTC

V gene: TRBV5-6
J gene: TRBJ1-5
D gene: .
clone size: .
CDR3 protein: CASSLAGGFQHF
CDR3 DNA: TGTGCCAGCAGCTTGGCTGGGGGCTTCCAGCATTTT

V gene: TRBV18
J gene: TRBJ2-1
D gene: TRBD2
clone size: few
CDR3 protein: CASSPGGLAREQFF
CDR3 DNA: TGTGCCAGCTCACCAGGGGGACTAGCGCGTGAGCAGTTCTTC

V gene: TRBV7-2
J gene: TRBJ2-7
D gene: TRBD1
clone size: .
CDR3 protein: CASRFTGVDEQYF
CDR3 DNA: TGTGCCAGCAGATTTACAGGGGTCGACGAGCAGTACTTC

V gene: TRBV20-1
J gene: TRBJ2-3
D gene: .
clone size: .
CDR3 protein: CSAIAGDTQYF
CDR3 DNA: TGCAGTGCTATCGCGGGGGATACGCAGTATTTT

V gene: TRBV5-6
J gene: TRBJ2-5
D gene: TRBD2
clone size: .
CDR3 protein: CASSFGLAGVGETQYF
CDR3 DNA: TGTGCCAGCAGCTTCGGACTAGCGGGAGTTGGAGAGACCCAGTACTTC

V gene: TRBV5-1
J gene: TRBJ1-2
D gene: .
clone size: .
CDR3 protein: CASSLWDTDGYTF
CDR3 DNA: TGCGCCAGCAGCTTGTGGGACACCGACGGCTACACCTTC

V gene: TRBV7-7
J gene: TRBJ2-3
D gene: .
clone size: .
CDR3 protein: CASTEPANTDTQYF
CDR3 DNA: TGTGCCAGCACCGAGCCGGCAAACACAGATACGCAGTATTTT

V gene: TRBV27
J gene: TRBJ2-2
D gene: .
clone size: .
CDR3 protein: CASAILQGNTGELFF
CDR3 DNA: TGTGCCAGCGCTATATTACAGGGGAACACCGGGGAGCTGTTTTTT

V gene: TRBV27
J gene: TRBJ1-1
D gene: TRBD1
clone size: .
CDR3 protein: CASSLGQGRAFF
CDR3 DNA: TGTGCCAGCAGTTTAGGACAGGGGAGGGCTTTCTTT

V gene: TRBV27
J gene: TRBJ2-7
D gene: TRBD1
clone size: .
CDR3 protein: CASSRQGHEQYF
CDR3 DNA: TGTGCCAGCAGTAGACAGGGCCACGAGCAGTACTTC

V gene: TRBV13
J gene: TRBJ2-1
D gene: TRBD2
clone size: .
CDR3 protein: CASSFRTRVGNEQFF
CDR3 DNA: TGTGCCAGCAGCTTCCGGACTAGGGTCGGCAATGAGCAGTTCTTC

V gene: TRBV19
J gene: TRBJ1-1
D gene: TRBD1
clone size: .
CDR3 protein: CASSHRGSAFAEAFF
CDR3 DNA: TGTGCCAGTAGCCACAGGGGGAGCGCTTTCGCTGAAGCTTTCTTT

V gene: TRBV7-9
J gene: TRBJ1-5
D gene: .
clone size: .
CDR3 protein: CASSLDGPRGNQPQHF
CDR3 DNA: TGTGCCAGCAGCTTAGACGGCCCCAGGGGCAATCAGCCCCAGCATTTT

V gene: TRBV5-1
J gene: TRBJ2-7
D gene: .
clone size: .
CDR3 protein: CASSLVGVGYEQYF
CDR3 DNA: TGCGCCAGCAGCTTAGTGGGAGTAGGGTACGAGCAGTACTTC

V gene: TRBV28
J gene: TRBJ1-4
D gene: .
clone size: .
CDR3 protein: CASKQSNEKLFF
CDR3 DNA: TGTGCCAGCAAACAGAGTAATGAAAAACTGTTTTTT

V gene: TRBV27
J gene: TRBJ2-7
D gene: .
clone size: .
CDR3 protein: CASSSKGRGPYEQYF
CDR3 DNA: TGTGCCAGCAGTTCGAAGGGACGGGGCCCATACGAGCAGTACTTC

V gene: TRBV7-9
J gene: TRBJ2-3
D gene: TRBD1
clone size: .
CDR3 protein: CASRSGTGEGRSQYF
CDR3 DNA: TGTGCCAGCAGATCCGGGACAGGGGAAGGGCGGTCGCAGTATTTT

V gene: TRBV28
J gene: TRBJ1-2
D gene: .
clone size: .
CDR3 protein: CASTRGREVGYTF
CDR3 DNA: TGTGCCAGCACCCGCGGCAGGGAGGTTGGCTACACCTTC

V gene: TRBV5-4
J gene: TRBJ1-3
D gene: .
clone size: .
CDR3 protein: CASSGDGNTIYF
CDR3 DNA: TGTGCCAGTTCAGGAGACGGAAACACCATATATTTT

V gene: TRBV11-2
J gene: TRBJ1-2
D gene: TRBD1
clone size: .
CDR3 protein: CASSLAWDRDYGYTF
CDR3 DNA: TGTGCCAGCAGCTTAGCGTGGGACAGGGACTATGGCTACACCTTC

V gene: TRBV5-6
J gene: TRBJ1-1
D gene: .
clone size: .
CDR3 protein: CASSFYRVNTEAFF
CDR3 DNA: TGTGCCAGCAGCTTCTATCGGGTGAACACTGAAGCTTTCTTT

V gene: TRBV5-1
J gene: TRBJ2-4
D gene: .
clone size: .
CDR3 protein: CASSLDGRGRGYF
CDR3 DNA: TGCGCCAGCAGCTTGGATGGCAGAGGCCGGGGGTACTTC

V gene: TRBV10-3
J gene: TRBJ2-3
D gene: .
clone size: .
CDR3 protein: CAISKGTDTQYF
CDR3 DNA: TGTGCCATCAGCAAGGGCACAGATACGCAGTATTTT

V gene: TRBV27
J gene: TRBJ2-2
D gene: TRBD1
clone size: .
CDR3 protein: CASTAGDRYTGELFF
CDR3 DNA: TGTGCCAGCACAGCAGGGGACAGATACACCGGGGAGCTGTTTTTT

V gene: TRBV27
J gene: TRBJ2-1
D gene: .
clone size: .
CDR3 protein: CASSPAGYNEQFF
CDR3 DNA: TGTGCCAGCAGCCCCGCAGGGTACAATGAGCAGTTCTTC

V gene: TRBV11-3
J gene: TRBJ1-2
D gene: TRBD1
clone size: .
CDR3 protein: CASSLEVGTGFRYGYTF
CDR3 DNA: TGTGCCAGCAGCTTAGAGGTTGGGACAGGGTTTCGCTATGGCTACACCTTC

V gene: TRBV2
J gene: TRBJ2-2
D gene: TRBD2
clone size: .
CDR3 protein: CASRGTSGTGELFF
CDR3 DNA: TGTGCCAGCAGGGGGACTAGCGGGACCGGGGAGCTGTTTTTT

V gene: TRBV5-1
J gene: TRBJ2-1
D gene: TRBD2
clone size: .
CDR3 protein: CASSLRAGVVYNEQFF
CDR3 DNA: TGCGCCAGCAGCTTAAGAGCGGGGGTGGTCTACAATGAGCAGTTCTTC

V gene: TRBV19
J gene: TRBJ1-1
D gene: .
clone size: .
CDR3 protein: CASKREGLYTEAFF
CDR3 DNA: TGTGCCAGTAAGAGGGAAGGGTTGTACACTGAAGCTTTCTTT

V gene: TRBV6-1
J gene: TRBJ2-1
D gene: .
clone size: .
CDR3 protein: CASSEMPSSYNEQFF
CDR3 DNA: TGTGCCAGCAGTGAGATGCCTAGCTCCTACAATGAGCAGTTCTTC

V gene: TRBV6-6
J gene: TRBJ2-5
D gene: .
clone size: .
CDR3 protein: CASSYSGETQYF
CDR3 DNA: TGTGCCAGCAGTTACTCTGGAGAGACCCAGTACTTC

V gene: TRBV5-1
J gene: TRBJ2-7
D gene: .
clone size: .
CDR3 protein: CASAASSYEQYF
CDR3 DNA: TGCGCCAGTGCGGCGAGCTCCTACGAGCAGTACTTC